These 12 T cell receptor beta chains share one sample of origin, sequenced in a study of T cells in Graves' hyperthyroidism and ophthalmopathy. Researchers amplified the TCR beta CDR3 regions from RNA transcripts. The HTBI primer set served for first-round RT-PCR of the TCR CDR3. TCRdb reprocessed the multiplex PCR reads via MiXCR and lists one record per CDR3 protein. The data show 250,000 to 400,000 distinct CDR3 sequences, roughly an eighth seen once. Sequencing was done on a sample of blood. The origin of the receptors is a middle-aged woman with Graves' ophthalmopathy.

This clonotype was recorded at least ten times. The CDR3 region is CASSSTGWLEQYF. CDR3 bases: TGTGCCAGCAGTTCTACAGGGTGGCTCGAGCAGTACTTC. The chain has TRBV12-3 or TRBV12-4 and TRBJ2-7, with a weak D call TRBD1 (6 bases). The ends were cut back, 4 bases at V and 6 bases at J, with 13 bases in the middle. There are 13 residues in the CDR3.

The CDR3 spells CSARRDRAYEEQYF. DNA of the CDR3: TGCAGTGCTAGGAGGGACCGGGCCTATGAAGAGCAGTACTTC. The chain combines TRBV20-1 with TRBJ2-7; D assignment may be TRBD1 or TRBD2 (5 bases each). V shed 3 bases and J shed 7 bases, with 19 bases lying between them. Germline CDR1 reads DFQATT; CDR2 reads SNEGSKA (reference sequence). CDR3 length: 14 amino acids.

Many counts were recorded for this clonotype. This chain connects TRBV11-3 to TRBJ2-1; 9 positions agree with TRBD2. Germline trimming cut 2 bases from V and 7 bases from J; bases unmatched to any gene: 18. The CDR3 covers 19 residues. The germline gives CDR1 SGHNT, CDR2 YENEEA. CDR3 region: CASSLFGRSSGDLRNEQFF. In nucleotides, the CDR3 is TGTGCCAGCAGCTTATTTGGTAGGTCTAGCGGGGACCTTAGGAATGAGCAGTTCTTC.

This clonotype was recorded many times. This sequence joins TRBV7-8 and TRBJ2-3, with no clear D. This CDR3 has 13 residues. Trimming took off 5 bases at V and 6 bases at J, with 12 bases between the two ends. The V gene's germline CDR1 is SGHVS and CDR2 FQNEAQ. CDR3 nucleotide sequence: TGTGCCAGCAGCCTGGGCTCCAGGGATACGCAGTATTTT. Encoded protein: CASSLGSRDTQYF. Combining the CDR3 with reference TRBV7-8 and TRBJ2-3 gives the whole variable domain GAGVSQSPRYKVAKRGQDVALRCDPISGHVSLFWYQQALGQGPEFLTYFQNEAQLDKSGLPSDRFFAERPEGSVSTLKIQRTQQEDSAVYLCASSLGSRDTQYFGPGTRLTVL.

Concerning this clonotype: It may be a read error: a sequence one base away is much more abundant. The gene calls are TRBV28 and TRBJ1-1, with a tentative D call TRBD1 (6 bases). CDR1 and CDR2 (germline): MDHEN, SYDVKM. CDR3 length equals 14 residues. The CDR3 DNA reads as TGTGCCAGCAGTGAACAGGGTGAGAACATTGAAGCTTTCTTT. This codes for CASSEQGENIEAFF.

This clonotype has ten or more counts. The chain couples TRBV12-3 or TRBV12-4 to TRBJ2-7, with TRBD1 matching over 8 bases. With 7 bases clipped from V and 6 bases from J, the junction kept 11 bases outside the gene matches. The length of the CDR3 is 14 residues. This CDR3 reads CASNRDRTIGEQYF. Here the CDR3 DNA reads TGTGCCAGCAACCGGGACAGGACGATTGGCGAGCAGTACTTC.

The table lists this clonotype with many counts. This sequence joins TRBV2 and TRBJ2-7; 7 bases are a match to TRBD2. V shed 6 bases and J 6 bases; nucleotides not matched to a gene: 11. CDR3 length equals 14 residues. The germline CDR1 and CDR2 sequences are SNHLY and FYNNEI. The DNA of the CDR3 is TGTGCCAGCAGACCTCCGGGGGGTGGAGGCGAGCAGTACTTC. Residues: CASRPPGGGGEQYF.

In this sample, this clonotype turned up a few times. V and J are TRBV10-1 and TRBJ2-7, with TRBD1 identical over 7 bases. V lost 0 bases and J lost 3; bases outside the gene matches: 5. The CDR3 length is 15 residues. Germline V gives CDR1 WNHNN, CDR2 SYGVQD (reference sequence). CDR3 nucleotide sequence: TGCGCCAGCAGTGAGTCCGGGACAGTTAGCTACGAGCAGTACTTC. Protein product: CASSESGTVSYEQYF.

This clonotype has ten or more counts. The CDR3 sequence: CSARDSPGGEIQPQHF. Written as DNA, the CDR3 is TGCAGTGCTAGAGACAGCCCCGGGGGGGAGATTCAGCCCCAGCATTTT. This chain connects TRBV20-1 to TRBJ1-5, with D tentatively TRBD1 (5 bases). Germline assignment: CDR1 DFQATT and CDR2 SNEGSKA (reference sequence). This CDR3 spans 16 amino acids. V lost 0 bases and J lost 6, with 18 bases in between.

This clonotype was seen repeatedly, ten times or more. The V gene is TRBV2, the J gene TRBJ1-2, with unresolved D. Trimming removed 7 bases at V and 4 bases at J, with 16 bases between. The CDR3 spans 14 residues. Germline V gene data show CDR1 as SNHLY and CDR2 as FYNNEI. The CDR3: CASKGSSFGYGYTF. CDR3 bases: TGTGCCAGCAAAGGTAGCAGTTTTGGCTATGGCTACACCTTC.

Here the CDR3 DNA reads TGCGCCAGCAGCCTATGGACTAGCGGGGCTAGCACAGATACGCAGTATTTT. Its protein is CASSLWTSGASTDTQYF. V usage is TRBV4-1 and J usage is TRBJ2-3; 12 nucleotides match TRBD2. The CDR3 loop spans 17 amino acids. With V trimmed by 4 bases and J by 0 bases, 5 bases remained unmatched. From germline, CDR1 is MGHRA and CDR2 YSYEKL.

The chain couples TRBV20-1 to TRBJ1-5; TRBD1 agrees at 11 bases. The germline CDR1 and CDR2 sequences are DFQATT and SNEGSKA (reference sequence). V shed 6 bases and J 0 bases; nucleotides not matched to a gene: 7. The CDR3 spans 16 residues. This CDR3 is CSAGGTGGNSNQPQHF. DNA of the CDR3: TGCAGTGCGGGGGGGACAGGGGGGAATAGCAATCAGCCCCAGCATTTT.